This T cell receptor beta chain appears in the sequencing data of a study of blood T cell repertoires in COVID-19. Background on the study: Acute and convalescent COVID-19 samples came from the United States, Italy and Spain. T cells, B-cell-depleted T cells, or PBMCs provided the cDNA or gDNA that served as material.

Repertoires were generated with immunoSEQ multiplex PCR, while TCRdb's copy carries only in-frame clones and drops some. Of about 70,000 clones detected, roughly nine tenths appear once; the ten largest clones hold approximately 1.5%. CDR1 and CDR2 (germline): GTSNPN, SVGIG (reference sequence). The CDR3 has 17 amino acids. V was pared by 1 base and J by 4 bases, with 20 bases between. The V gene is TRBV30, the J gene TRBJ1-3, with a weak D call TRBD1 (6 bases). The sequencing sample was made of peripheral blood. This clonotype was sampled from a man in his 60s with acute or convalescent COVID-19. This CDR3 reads CAWSARGTFRRGNTIYF. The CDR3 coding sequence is TGTGCCTGGAGTGCAAGGGGGACATTCCGAAGAGGAAACACCATATATTTT.